This T cell receptor (beta chain) derives from a study of early stage breast cancer tumors. Blood replicates held 0.5 ug DNA, tumor or normal breast roughly 1.5 ug, two each. This table comes from immunoSEQ multiplex PCR, and its TCRdb copy is limited to in-frame clones, with some not included. The sample holds over 45,000 clones, around 83% seen once. The V and J ends lost 3 bases and 4 bases respectively, with 9 bases between them. The germline V gene has CDR1 SQVTM and CDR2 ANQGSEA. This CDR3 is 12 amino acids long. The TCR originated in a person aged 45-65 years with breast cancer. The chain employs TRBV29-1 and TRBJ1-2; D remains unclear. Sample: blood. CDR3 amino acids: CSVDKGFYGYTF. The DNA of the CDR3 is TGCAGCGTTGATAAGGGTTTCTATGGCTACACCTTC.